These 16 T cell receptor beta chains share one sample of origin, sequenced in a study of T cell responses to AZD1222 COVID-19 vaccine. Data came from immunoSEQ multiplex PCR; TCRdb stores just in-frame clones and leaves some out. This table has 130,000 or so clones, 75% to 85% appearing once. This material consisted of peripheral blood, taken 28 days after the second dose of the MenACWY control vaccine. Receptors originate from an adult who received the MenACWY meningococcal vaccine as a control.

This chain connects TRBV7-3 to TRBJ1-5; maybe TRBD1 (5 bases). Per germline, CDR1 SGHTA and CDR2 FQGTGA. The CDR3 loop spans 13 amino acids. V lost 2 bases to trimming and J lost 4 bases, with 6 bases between them. This CDR3 is CASSLWGNQPQHF. CDR3 nucleotides: TGTGCCAGCAGCTTATGGGGGAATCAGCCCCAGCATTTT.

This chain links TRBV19 with TRBJ1-5; maybe TRBD1 (6 bases). Germline CDR1 and CDR2: LNHDA and SQIVND (reference sequence). The CDR3 length is 16 residues. V was pared by 7 bases and J by 3 bases, with 19 bases between. This CDR3 reads CASKSGGGHFNQPQHF. CDR3 nucleotides: TGTGCCAGTAAATCGGGAGGGGGACATTTCAATCAGCCCCAGCATTTT.

The chain employs TRBV28 and TRBJ1-2; tentative D call: TRBD1 (5 bases). This CDR3 has 14 residues. Germline loops: CDR1 MDHEN, CDR2 SYDVKM. V was trimmed by 3 bases and J by 7 bases, leaving 15 bases between them. CDR3 in amino acids: CASSLSAGRAGYTF. The DNA for the CDR3 is TGTGCCAGCAGTTTGAGTGCGGGGCGCGCTGGCTACACCTTC.

V gene TRBV4-3 combines with J gene TRBJ2-2; tentatively, D is TRBD2 (5 bases). The CDR3 length is 15 residues. Germline lookup yields CDR1 LGHNA and CDR2 YSLEER. Trimming cost V 1 base and J 5 bases, with 11 bases left between them. CDR3 nucleotide sequence: TGCGCCAGCAGCCAAGGTTTAAGGGAGACCGGGGAGCTGTTTTTT. It is translated as CASSQGLRETGELFF.

CDR3 sequence reads: CASSLDSLGEQFF. In nucleotides, the CDR3 is TGTGCCAGCAGTTTGGACAGCCTGGGCGAGCAGTTCTTC. The chain employs TRBV2 and TRBJ2-1; TRBD1 is a possible D gene (6 bases). Trimming pared 5 bases from V and 10 bases from J, leaving 15 bases between. This CDR3 is 13 amino acids long. The germline gives CDR1 SNHLY, CDR2 FYNNEI.

This clone was found a few times. The chain employs TRBV7-9 and TRBJ2-7; 7 bases match TRBD1. Germline assignment: CDR1 SEHNR and CDR2 FQNEAQ (reference sequence). V shed 1 base and J 3 bases; nucleotides not matched to a gene: 6. This CDR3 region has 15 residues. The CDR3 DNA reads TGTGCCAGCAGCTTAGGTGGGCCAGGGGGCTACGAGCAGTACTTC. Translating gives CASSLGGPGGYEQYF.

The chain joins TRBV7-8 to TRBJ2-7, with D possibly TRBD1 on 6 matching bases. The germline V and J ends were trimmed by 4 bases and 0 bases, with 16 bases remaining between them. The CDR3 covers 16 residues. Per the germline V gene, CDR1 is SGHVS and CDR2 is FQNEAQ. The CDR3 DNA reads as TGTGCCAGCAGCTCAGGGGTTGTGACAGGCTCCTACGAGCAGTACGTC. Translated: CASSSGVVTGSYEQYV.

V and J are TRBV12-3 or TRBV12-4 and TRBJ1-5, with D unclear. This CDR3 has 12 amino acids. Deletions cut 2 bases from V and 4 bases from J, with 3 bases between. The CDR3 nucleotides read TGTGCCAGCAGTTTATTAAATCAGCCCCAGCATTTT. Protein sequence: CASSLLNQPQHF.

This sequence joins TRBV7-9 and TRBJ2-4; D possibly matches TRBD1 or TRBD2 (5 bases each). Trimming took off 4 bases at V and 2 bases at J, with 12 bases between the two ends. This CDR3 is built from 15 residues. Germline lookup yields CDR1 SEHNR and CDR2 FQNEAQ (reference sequence). CDR3 nucleotide sequence: TGTGCCAGCAGCTCGAGGGGAGAACCCAAAAACATTCAGTACTTC. Its translation is CASSSRGEPKNIQYF.

J is TRBJ1-2 and V is TRBV19; D unclear. With 8 bases removed from V and 3 bases from J, the gap between germline ends came to 19 bases. The CDR3 loop spans 15 amino acids. Germline CDR1 is LNHDA and CDR2 is SQIVND (reference sequence). CDR3 loop: CASRGRAGLYYGYTF. The CDR3 DNA reads as TGTGCCAGTCGGGGTCGGGCAGGACTGTACTATGGCTACACCTTC.

The chain employs TRBV28 and TRBJ1-2; a weak D match, TRBD1 (5 bases). This CDR3 region has 12 residues. The germline V and J ends were trimmed by 8 bases and 1 base, with 8 bases remaining between them. Germline V gene lookup returns CDR1 MDHEN and CDR2 SYDVKM. This CDR3 is CASPDSNYGYTF. CDR3 nucleotides: TGTGCCAGCCCAGACAGTAACTATGGCTACACCTTC.

This clone was counted only a few times. The V call is TRBV13, the J call TRBJ1-6; 7 nucleotides match TRBD1. The germline CDR1 and CDR2 sequences are PRHDT and FYEKMQ (reference sequence). Trimming at V came to 5 bases and at J to 15 bases, leaving 19 bases not matched to a gene. This CDR3 is 16 amino acids long. DNA of the CDR3: TGTGCCAGCAGCCAGAAGGGTAAGGACAGGCAGTCTCTCCTCCACTTT. Translation gives CASSQKGKDRQSLLHF.

This chain joins TRBV6-2 or TRBV6-3 and TRBJ1-5; D is unclear. The germline V and J ends were trimmed by 1 base and 4 bases, with 5 bases remaining between them. CDR3 length: 13 residues. Looked up from germline, CDR1 is MNHEY and CDR2 is SVGEGT. The CDR3 DNA reads as TGTGCCAGCAGTTACTTTGCAAATCAGCCCCAGCATTTT. Protein: CASSYFANQPQHF.

This clone has a single count. V is TRBV7-6 and J is TRBJ1-3; D remains unclear. The CDR3 is 16 amino acids. Per the germline V gene, CDR1 is SGHVS and CDR2 is FNYEAQ. With 5 bases removed from V and 0 bases from J, the gap between germline ends came to 14 bases. The CDR3 DNA reads as TGTGCCAGCAGCACTAACGGGCGGAACTCTGGAAACACCATATATTTT. This translates into CASSTNGRNSGNTIYF.

The CDR3 DNA reads TGTGCCACCAGCGGGACAGTCGATGGGTATGAGCAGTTCTTC. As protein: CATSGTVDGYEQFF. The V call is TRBV24-1, the J call TRBJ2-1, with 7 bases identical to TRBD1. The germline CDR1 and CDR2 sequences are KGHDR and SFDVKD. CDR3 length: 14 amino acids. V shed 7 bases and J 8 bases; nucleotides not matched to a gene: 10.

The chain has TRBV5-5 and TRBJ1-5, with D uncertain. The CDR3 is made up of 15 amino acids. Between the trimmed V and J ends, which lost 0 bases and 5 bases, there was a span of 12 bases. CDR1 and CDR2 from the germline V gene are SGHKS and YYEKEE (reference sequence). CDR3 sequence (DNA): TGTGCCAGCAGCTTGGATGGGTTTGAGCATCAGCCCCAGCATTTT. Residues: CASSLDGFEHQPQHF.